Listed below are T cell receptor beta chains from one sample, sequenced in a study of blood T cell repertoires in COVID-19. Profiling relied on immunoSEQ multiplex PCR, and the TCRdb table lists in-frame clones only, not all of them. The data hold approximately 150,000 clones, with around 84% observed a single time. Source material: peripheral blood. The receptor source for this set is a man aged 40-50 years with acute or convalescent COVID-19. Each CDR3 is given with its conserved first and last residue. The D gene is left open where the match is weak. Some rows mark clone size as missing; the rest say once, few, many or name a class of expanded clone.

v_gene,d_gene,j_gene,abundance,CDR3aa,CDR3nt
TRBV5-1,NA,TRBJ2-3,NA,CASSFTDPGTIGYF,TGCGCCAGCAGCTTCACAGACCCAGGAACAATTGGGTATTTT
TRBV4-2,TRBD1,TRBJ1-5,few,CASSLGDRYSNQPQHF,TGTGCCAGCAGCCTGGGGGACAGGTATAGCAATCAGCCCCAGCATTTT
TRBV2,NA,TRBJ1-6,NA,CASSELGGDLESPLHF,TGTGCCAGCAGTGAACTGGGGGGAGATTTGGAGTCACCCCTCCACTTT
TRBV27,TRBD1,TRBJ1-4,NA,CASKTGGTNEKLFF,TGTGCCAGCAAGACAGGGGGAACTAATGAAAAACTGTTTTTT
TRBV19,TRBD1,TRBJ1-5,NA,CASSGTLGQGFNSNQPQHF,TGTGCCAGTAGTGGGACCTTGGGACAGGGATTTAATAGCAATCAGCCCCAGCATTTT
TRBV7-9,NA,TRBJ2-3,NA,CASSSTASTDTQYF,TGTGCCAGCAGCTCGACAGCTAGCACAGATACGCAGTATTTT
TRBV3-1/TRBV3-2,NA,TRBJ1-2,NA,CASSQDFGSGYTF,TGTGCCAGCAGCCAAGATTTCGGGTCTGGGTACACCTTC
TRBV9,NA,TRBJ2-3,NA,CASSVEGHRTDTQYF,TGTGCCAGCAGCGTAGAGGGGCATCGCACAGATACGCAGTATTTT
TRBV6-5,TRBD2,TRBJ2-3,NA,CASSYLSSGNTDTQYF,TGTGCCAGCAGTTACCTCTCTAGCGGCAACACAGATACGCAGTATTTT
TRBV2,NA,TRBJ1-6,NA,CASSERGGKSPLHF,TGTGCCAGCAGTGAGAGGGGGGGGAAATCACCCCTCCACTTT
TRBV2,TRBD1,TRBJ1-5,NA,CASEGQGISNQPQHF,TGTGCCAGCGAGGGACAGGGTATAAGCAATCAGCCCCAGCATTTT
TRBV5-6,NA,TRBJ1-2,NA,CASSGRLRDGYTF,TGTGCCAGCAGCGGGAGACTTCGCGATGGCTACACCTTC
TRBV4-3,NA,TRBJ1-6,few,CASSNSRGRPGSPLHF,TGCGCCAGCAGCAACTCTCGTGGCAGGCCAGGGTCACCCCTCCACTTT
TRBV5-1,NA,TRBJ2-5,once,CASSFAGEETQYF,TGCGCCAGCAGCTTCGCAGGGGAGGAGACCCAGTACTTC
TRBV6-5,NA,TRBJ2-7,few,CASRGDKLYEQYF,TGTGCCAGCAGAGGGGACAAGCTCTACGAGCAGTACTTC
TRBV5-1,TRBD1,TRBJ2-1,NA,CASSSPGQGYEQFF,TGCGCCAGCAGCTCTCCGGGACAGGGGTATGAGCAGTTCTTC
TRBV27,NA,TRBJ1-5,NA,CASSPRVSNQPQHF,TGTGCCAGCAGTCCTCGGGTCTCCAATCAGCCCCAGCATTTT
TRBV5-1,NA,TRBJ2-3,NA,CASSLPSSADTQYF,TGCGCCAGCAGCTTGCCCTCCTCAGCGGATACGCAGTATTTT
TRBV7-9,NA,TRBJ1-1,NA,CASSEQGTEAFF,TGTGCCAGCAGCGAACAGGGCACTGAAGCTTTCTTT
TRBV5-1,TRBD2,TRBJ2-3,NA,CASSSGLAGASDTQYF,TGCGCCAGCAGCTCCGGACTAGCGGGGGCCTCAGATACGCAGTATTTT
TRBV28,TRBD1,TRBJ1-2,NA,CASDGQGTNYGYTF,TGTGCCAGCGATGGACAGGGGACCAACTATGGCTACACCTTC
TRBV18,NA,TRBJ1-1,NA,CASSPLRADGAEAFF,TGTGCCAGCTCACCCCTGAGGGCGGACGGGGCTGAAGCTTTCTTT
TRBV11-2,TRBD2,TRBJ2-5,NA,CASSAWTSGQETQYF,TGTGCCAGCAGCGCGTGGACTAGCGGGCAAGAGACCCAGTACTTC
TRBV12-3/TRBV12-4,NA,TRBJ1-4,once,CASSEGTEKLFF,TGTGCCAGCAGTGAGGGTACTGAAAAACTGTTTTTT
TRBV4-2,NA,TRBJ2-7,NA,CASSQPGFYSEQYF,TGTGCCAGCAGCCAACCCGGTTTCTATTCCGAGCAGTACTTC
TRBV29-1,TRBD1,TRBJ1-1,NA,CSVGTGGRTEAFF,TGCAGCGTGGGGACAGGGGGGAGAACTGAAGCTTTCTTT
TRBV10-3,NA,TRBJ1-6,few,CASRGGLNSPLHF,TGTGCCAGCCGCGGAGGACTTAATTCACCCCTCCACTTT
TRBV2,NA,TRBJ2-5,NA,CASAPTRQGPETQYF,TGTGCCAGCGCCCCCACCAGGCAGGGCCCAGAGACCCAGTACTTC
TRBV30,NA,TRBJ1-6,NA,CAWSVPGLGNSPLHF,TGTGCCTGGAGTGTGCCGGGACTAGGGAATTCACCCCTCCACTTT
TRBV18,NA,TRBJ1-1,NA,CASSPQGGGGTEAFF,TGTGCCAGCTCACCACAGGGTGGGGGGGGCACTGAAGCTTTCTTT
TRBV29-1,NA,TRBJ1-2,NA,CSVEDSNYGYTF,TGCAGCGTTGAAGACAGTAACTATGGCTACACCTTC
TRBV5-5,NA,TRBJ2-2,NA,CASSFIDSGELFF,TGTGCCAGCAGCTTTATAGATTCCGGGGAGCTGTTTTTT
TRBV18,NA,TRBJ2-1,NA,CASSPLSMTGHYNEQFF,TGTGCCAGCTCACCATTGTCAATGACAGGTCATTACAATGAGCAGTTCTTC
TRBV7-6,TRBD2,TRBJ2-3,NA,CASSSNRGGTDTQYF,TGTGCCAGCAGCTCCAACCGGGGGGGGACAGATACGCAGTATTTT
TRBV27,NA,TRBJ1-2,NA,CASSPNGTPYGYTF,TGTGCCAGCAGTCCCAATGGGACACCATATGGCTACACCTTC
TRBV28,NA,TRBJ2-1,NA,CASSLQRLNNEQFF,TGTGCCAGCAGTTTGCAGCGGTTGAACAATGAGCAGTTCTTC
TRBV20-1,TRBD1,TRBJ2-3,NA,CSASRAGGDTQYF,TGCAGTGCTAGTAGGGCAGGGGGAGATACGCAGTATTTT
TRBV5-6,NA,TRBJ1-1,NA,CASRHATTTMNTEAFF,TGTGCCAGCAGACATGCGACAACGACTATGAACACTGAAGCTTTCTTT
TRBV3-1/TRBV3-2,NA,TRBJ2-7,NA,CASSQGQFGSYEQYF,TGTGCCAGCAGCCAAGGGCAGTTTGGCTCCTACGAGCAGTACTTC
TRBV14,TRBD2,TRBJ2-1,once,CASSQAGVLAGDNEQFF,TGTGCCAGCAGCCAAGCAGGGGTACTAGCGGGGGACAATGAGCAGTTCTTC
TRBV10-3,TRBD1,TRBJ1-3,NA,CAISSGTGISGNTIYF,TGTGCCATCAGTTCCGGGACAGGGATCTCTGGAAACACCATATATTTT
TRBV7-9,NA,TRBJ2-7,NA,CASSFGLYEQYF,TGTGCCAGCAGCTTCGGGTTATACGAGCAGTACTTC
TRBV29-1,NA,TRBJ1-1,NA,CSVSQGGGGTEAFF,TGCAGCGTTTCACAGGGCGGGGGGGGCACTGAAGCTTTCTTT
TRBV19,TRBD2,TRBJ2-1,NA,CATKRGATNEQFF,TGTGCCACTAAGCGGGGGGCAACGAATGAGCAGTTCTTC
TRBV28,NA,TRBJ2-7,NA,CASSYLTGRAEQYF,TGTGCCAGCAGTTATCTGACAGGACGGGCCGAGCAGTACTTC
TRBV19,NA,TRBJ1-2,few,CASSIGEGVNGYTF,TGTGCCAGTAGTATAGGTGAAGGGGTGAATGGCTACACCTTC
TRBV11-3,NA,TRBJ2-2,NA,CASSLGRANTGELFF,TGTGCCAGCAGCTTAGGCAGGGCGAACACCGGGGAGCTGTTTTTT
TRBV10-3,TRBD1,TRBJ1-1,NA,CAIGTENTEAFF,TGTGCCATCGGGACAGAGAACACTGAAGCTTTCTTT
TRBV3-1/TRBV3-2,TRBD2,TRBJ2-7,NA,CASSLKQLARSYEQYF,TGTGCCAGCAGCCTAAAACAACTAGCGCGCTCCTACGAGCAGTACTTC
TRBV30,NA,TRBJ1-5,NA,CAWSDRVNQPQHF,TGTGCCTGGAGTGACAGGGTAAATCAGCCCCAGCATTTT
TRBV27,NA,TRBJ1-5,NA,CASSFGSGSNQPQHF,TGTGCCAGCAGTTTCGGGTCTGGGAGCAATCAGCCCCAGCATTTT
TRBV19,NA,TRBJ1-2,NA,CASSIWPSYGYTF,TGTGCCAGTAGTATCTGGCCAAGCTATGGCTACACCTTC